This T cell receptor beta chain emerged from a study of beta chain features in type 1 diabetes. The sequenced template was cDNA made from the entire isolated RNA. Clones were sequenced by immunoSEQ multiplex PCR, and TCRdb holds only the in-frame ones, with some missing. The sample has around 160,000 clones, roughly 59% seen once; the top ten hold roughly 0.092%. Broader study findings: Type 1 diabetes patients showed a moderate but significant shortening of TCRB CDR3s in all four CD4+ subsets. Short templates might get an advantage during PCR, and this would be equal in patients and controls.

Details on this clone: Its antigen is still unknown.

Purity exceeding 98% was reached by all sorted populations. Per the germline V gene, CDR1 is KGHSH and CDR2 is LQKENI. The CDR3 consists of 11 residues. V lost 5 bases and J 6 bases, leaving 5 bases between the germline ends. The chain is built from TRBV18 and TRBJ2-1; no clear D. This clonotype was sampled from a man aged 25 to 40 with type 1 diabetes. The sequencing sample was made of naive CD4+ T cells from blood. The CDR3, as DNA: TGTGCCAGCTCATTACTCAATGAGCAGTTCTTC. Its translation: CASSLLNEQFF. The full variable domain, its missing parts supplied by reference TRBV18 and TRBJ2-1, is NAGVMQNPRHLVRRRGQEARLRCSPMKGHSHVYWYRQLPEEGLKFMVYLQKENIIDESGMPKERFSAEFPKEGPSILRIQQVVRGDSAAYFCASSLLNEQFFGPGTRLTVL.